This entry describes one T cell receptor (beta chain). This sample is part of a study of cytomegalovirus exposure and HLA in healthy donors. The PCR ran on 60 Vbeta and 13 Jbeta primers. Method: immunoSEQ multiplex PCR; TCRdb's copy keeps in-frame clones and lacks some. The sample holds roughly 150,000 clones, over 75% seen once. Germline CDR1 SGHDT, CDR2 YYEEEE. The CDR3 sequence is 12 residues long. Trimming pared 0 bases from V and 5 bases from J, leaving 5 bases between. This clonotype originated in a man aged 25 to 40 in good health. The chain joins TRBV5-6 to TRBJ2-5, with no clear D. The sequencing sample was made of PBMCs. CDR3 sequence (DNA): TGTGCCAGCAGCTTGGTATCGGAGACCCAGTACTTC. Translation: CASSLVSETQYF.